These 29 T cell receptor beta chains originate from one sample sequenced in a study of blood T cell repertoires in COVID-19. The protocol was immunoSEQ multiplex PCR, while the TCRdb copy is restricted to in-frame clones and leaves out a portion. Of a few hundred thousand clones listed, 70% to 90% are singletons. Sequencing was performed on PBMCs or T cells enriched from blood (not recorded which). The receptor source for this set is a woman aged 40 to 50 with acute COVID-19.

The chain couples TRBV6-5 to TRBJ2-2; D unclear. The germline gives CDR1 MNHEY, CDR2 SVGAGI. The CDR3 extends over 14 amino acids. Trimming removed 2 bases at V and 13 bases at J, with 17 bases between. The chain's CDR3 is CASSYSDRPSVLFF. Here the CDR3 DNA reads TGTGCCAGCAGTTACAGCGACCGGCCTAGTGTGCTGTTTTTT.

In this sample, this clone turned up once. The chain combines TRBV9 with TRBJ1-6; the D gene is possibly TRBD1 (6 bases). Looked up from germline, CDR1 is SGDLS and CDR2 is YYNGEE. The length of the CDR3 is 15 residues. Trimming left V 0 bases short and J 6 bases short, with 10 bases between. CDR3 region: CASSVEGGRNSPLHF. In DNA form, the CDR3 reads TGTGCCAGCAGCGTAGAGGGGGGGCGTAATTCACCCCTCCACTTT.

The chain joins TRBV7-8 to TRBJ1-5, with 10 bases fitting TRBD1. V gave up 5 bases and J gave up 0 bases; unmatched junction bases: 16. The CDR3 sequence is 20 residues long. From germline, CDR1 is SGHVS and CDR2 FQNEAQ. The CDR3, as DNA: TGTGCCAGCAGCATCCGGGACAGGGGTTCTGGATTTGGTAGCAATCAGCCCCAGCATTTT. The encoded protein is CASSIRDRGSGFGSNQPQHF.

The rearrangement joins TRBV5-1 to TRBJ2-5; TRBD2 matches 8 bases. The CDR3 runs 16 residues. After removal of 4 bases from V and 2 bases from J, the junction contained 10 bases not matched to a gene. CDR1 and CDR2 (germline): SGHRS, YFSETQ. The CDR3 protein is CASSPWTSFGQETQYF. The CDR3 DNA sequence: TGCGCCAGCAGCCCCTGGACTAGCTTTGGGCAAGAGACCCAGTACTTC.

V usage is TRBV30 and J usage is TRBJ1-6, with a tentative D call TRBD1 (5 bases). CDR1 and CDR2 (germline): GTSNPN, SVGIG (reference sequence). The CDR3 has 16 amino acids. CDR3 sequence reads: CAFQSGGSRYNSPLHF. CDR3 DNA: TGTGCATTCCAGAGCGGGGGGTCTAGGTATAATTCACCCCTCCACTTT. Drawing the rest from reference TRBV30 and TRBJ1-6, the complete variable domain is SQTIHQWPATLVQPVGSPLSLECTVEGTSNPNLYWYRQAAGRGLQLLFYSVGIGQISSEVPQNLSASRPQDRQFILSSKKLLLSDSGFYLCAFQSGGSRYNSPLHFGNGTRLTVT.

The chain employs TRBV18 and TRBJ2-1; D may be TRBD2 (6 bases). The CDR3 has 14 residues. V lost 2 bases to trimming and J lost 10 bases, with 15 bases between them. Germline assignment: CDR1 KGHSH and CDR2 LQKENI. CDR3 nucleotides: TGTGCCAGCTCACCAAACCGCCAGGAGGGAGAGCAGTTCTTC. It is translated as CASSPNRQEGEQFF.

The chain recombines TRBV2 with TRBJ2-3; 14 bases are shared with TRBD2. Germline values: CDR1 SNHLY, CDR2 FYNNEI. The CDR3 is 15 residues long. With 3 bases clipped from V and 8 bases from J, the junction kept 4 bases outside the gene matches. The CDR3 loop reads CASSDGLAGGGTQYF. The CDR3 region has the DNA TGTGCCAGCAGTGACGGACTAGCGGGGGGTGGTACGCAGTATTTT.

The chain joins TRBV5-6 to TRBJ1-2, with 10 bases matching TRBD1. The CDR3 sequence is 12 residues long. Germline V gene data show CDR1 as SGHDT and CDR2 as YYEEEE. The V segment lost 5 bases and the J segment 9 bases; nucleotides outside the gene matches: 4. The DNA of the CDR3 is TGTGCCAGCAGTGAGGGACAGGGGAGCTACACCTTC. The encoded protein is CASSEGQGSYTF.

The chain links TRBV5-6 to TRBJ2-7, with D hard to call. CDR1 is SGHDT, CDR2 YYEEEE, per germline. This CDR3 is 15 amino acids long. V was shortened by 1 base and J by 5 bases, with 16 bases between the two germline ends. The CDR3 reads CASSLRQLGFNEQYV. Here the CDR3 DNA reads TGTGCCAGCAGCTTGAGGCAGTTGGGCTTTAACGAGCAGTACGTC.

The rearrangement links TRBV19 to TRBJ2-6; 11 bases fit TRBD1. The CDR3 covers 17 residues. CDR1 is LNHDA and CDR2 is SQIVND in the germline V gene (reference sequence). The junction had 2 bases not matched to a gene; V was cut back by 2 bases and J by 2 bases. This CDR3 reads CASSIRTGGAGANVLTF. CDR3 coding DNA: TGTGCCAGTAGTATAAGGACAGGGGGCGCTGGGGCCAACGTCCTGACTTTC.

The chain carries TRBV19 and TRBJ1-1; 9 bases line up with TRBD1. The V gene's germline CDR1 is LNHDA and CDR2 SQIVND (reference sequence). CDR3 length: 16 amino acids. The V gene end was trimmed by 4 bases and the J gene end by 7 bases; junction bases not matched to a gene: 13. The CDR3 region has the DNA TGTGCCAGTAGTAACACCCCCGGGACAGGGTTCGGTGAAGCTTTCTTT. It yields the protein CASSNTPGTGFGEAFF.

This sequence joins TRBV18 and TRBJ2-7; tentatively, D is TRBD2 (6 bases). Germline CDR1 and CDR2: KGHSH and LQKENI. Trimming removed 4 bases from V and 3 bases from J, with 13 bases in between. The CDR3 has 14 residues. The CDR3 nucleotides are TGTGCCAGCTCACAGGGGAGGTGGGGCTACGAGCAGTACTTC. This encodes CASSQGRWGYEQYF.

The V call is TRBV7-9, the J call TRBJ1-4; TRBD1 matches 12 bases. The junction had 5 bases not matched to a gene; V was cut back by 2 bases and J by 1 base. Germline assignment: CDR1 SEHNR and CDR2 FQNEAQ (reference sequence). There are 18 residues in the CDR3. DNA for the CDR3: TGTGCCAGCAGCTTATATGGGACAGGGGGCCGAACTAATGAAAAACTGTTTTTT. Amino acid sequence: CASSLYGTGGRTNEKLFF.

This chain connects TRBV19 to TRBJ2-1; D might be TRBD2 (5 bases). The CDR3 runs to 14 residues. The V gene's germline CDR1 is LNHDA and CDR2 SQIVND (reference sequence). Deletions cut 4 bases from V and 2 bases from J, with 9 bases between. CDR3 region: CASSRLPTYNEQFF. The CDR3 DNA is TGTGCCAGTAGTAGACTACCCACCTACAATGAGCAGTTCTTC.

The rearrangement links TRBV5-1 to TRBJ1-2; TRBD1 agrees at 10 bases. Germline V CDR1 and CDR2: SGHRS, YFSETQ. J lost 8 bases, V lost 4 bases, and 8 bases had no gene match. This CDR3 comprises 14 residues. The CDR3 loop is CASSPGTGAGGYTF. The CDR3 DNA reads as TGCGCCAGCAGCCCCGGGACAGGGGCCGGGGGCTACACCTTC.

The chain carries TRBV4-1 and TRBJ2-7; D is perhaps TRBD1 (6 bases). This CDR3 region has 15 residues. Trimming stripped 1 base from V and 2 bases from J, with 12 bases between. Germline values: CDR1 MGHRA, CDR2 YSYEKL. CDR3: CASSQAPTGTYEQYF. The CDR3 DNA reads TGCGCCAGCAGCCAAGCCCCAACAGGGACCTACGAGCAGTACTTC.

The genes are TRBV2 and TRBJ1-6; 9 bases fit TRBD1. Germline CDR1 is SNHLY and CDR2 is FYNNEI. The length of the CDR3 is 15 residues. The ends lost 4 bases at V and 7 bases at J; junction bases unmatched: 5. This chain's CDR3 is CASSGRGQGNSPLHF. In nucleotides, the CDR3 is TGTGCCAGCAGTGGCCGGGGACAGGGAAATTCACCCCTCCACTTT.

The chain uses TRBV24-1 and TRBJ2-7; 10 nucleotides agree with TRBD2. CDR1 KGHDR and CDR2 SFDVKD come from the germline V gene. This CDR3 spans 17 amino acids. Trimming removed 4 bases from V and 4 bases from J; junction bases left unmatched: 12. CDR3 nucleotide sequence: TGTGCCACCAGTGACCAAAAAAGCGGGAGGGTGTTGTACGAGCAGTACGTC. It codes for CATSDQKSGRVLYEQYV.

The CDR3 loop reads CASSQQGIGSPLHF. The CDR3 DNA reads as TGTGCCAGCAGCCAACAGGGGATAGGTTCACCCCTCCACTTT. This chain joins TRBV14 and TRBJ1-6; a possible D gene is TRBD1 (6 bases). In germline, CDR1 is SGHDN, CDR2 FVKESK. The ends were cut back, 2 bases at V and 9 bases at J, with 11 bases in the middle. CDR3 length: 14 residues.

As DNA, the CDR3 is TGTGCCAGCAGTTCACCTCTTAATATGGGCAGCTTCTATGGCTACACCTTC. Translation gives CASSSPLNMGSFYGYTF. This chain joins TRBV27 and TRBJ1-2, with no clear D. Germline-derived CDR1 and CDR2 are MNHEY and SMNVEV (reference sequence). The CDR3 loop spans 17 amino acids. Trimming shortened V by 4 bases and J by 4 bases, and 22 bases separated the two germline ends.

This chain uses TRBV29-1 with TRBJ2-7; no definite D call. Trimming stripped 1 base from V and 3 bases from J, with 7 bases between. Germline V CDR1 and CDR2: SQVTM, ANQGSEA. The CDR3 has 12 amino acids. In DNA form, the CDR3 reads TGCAGCGTTGAAGGGCCCCACTACGAGCAGTACTTC. Its translation is CSVEGPHYEQYF.

This clone has more than one count but fewer than ten. This chain joins TRBV11-2 and TRBJ1-2, with TRBD1 as a possible D gene (6 bases). Germline lookup yields CDR1 SGHAT and CDR2 FQNNGV. Trimming removed 3 bases from V and 0 bases from J, with 11 bases in between. The CDR3 is made up of 15 amino acids. CDR3 amino acids: CASSLDSLTNYGYTF. The CDR3 DNA is TGTGCCAGCAGCTTGGACAGCCTAACTAACTATGGCTACACCTTC.

V is TRBV7-2 and J is TRBJ2-1; the D gene is possibly TRBD2 (7 bases). The CDR3 is made up of 15 amino acids. The V end was cut by 5 bases, the J end by 4 bases, with 15 bases between. Germline CDR1 and CDR2: SGHTA and FQGNSA. This CDR3 is CASSQGLAEYNEQFF. For the CDR3, the DNA is TGTGCCAGCAGCCAGGGGCTAGCGGAGTACAATGAGCAGTTCTTC.

This clone was picked up a small number of times. The chain has TRBV5-1 and TRBJ2-2; 11 bases line up with TRBD1. J gave up 4 bases and V 1 base, and 6 bases lay outside the gene matches. Germline V CDR1 and CDR2: SGHRS, YFSETQ. CDR3 length: 17 amino acids. The CDR3 DNA sequence: TGCGCCAGCAGCTTGCTCCGGGACAGGGGGACCACCGGGGAGCTGTTTTTT. Protein: CASSLLRDRGTTGELFF.

This sequence joins TRBV10-2 and TRBJ1-1; 7 positions agree with TRBD1. Per germline, CDR1 WSHSY and CDR2 SAAADI. The V gene end was trimmed by 6 bases and the J gene end by 1 base; junction bases not matched to a gene: 5. The CDR3 length is 14 residues. Here the CDR3 DNA reads TGCGCCAGCAGACCCGGGACAGCGAACACTGAAGCTTTCTTT. Translating gives CASRPGTANTEAFF.

The rearrangement links TRBV5-1 to TRBJ1-5; 10 nucleotides align to TRBD1. V shed 4 bases, J shed 6 bases, and the junction held 7 bases outside the gene matches. This CDR3 spans 15 amino acids. CDR1 SGHRS and CDR2 YFSETQ come from the germline V gene. CDR3 loop: CASSPGTGASQPQHF. In nucleotides, the CDR3 is TGCGCCAGCAGCCCGGGGACAGGGGCTAGTCAGCCCCAGCATTTT.

The V and J genes are TRBV5-1 and TRBJ2-1; D perhaps matches TRBD2 (5 bases). The CDR3 totals 16 residues. CDR1 is SGHRS, CDR2 YFSETQ, per germline. V lost 4 bases, J lost 4 bases, and 18 bases lay in between. The DNA for the CDR3 is TGCGCCAGCAGCCCCACAAGCGGAGCGAGATACAATGAGCAGTTCTTC. It translates to CASSPTSGARYNEQFF. The entire variable domain, with the rest obtained from reference TRBV5-1 and TRBJ2-1, is as follows: KAGVTQTPRYLIKTRGQQVTLSCSPISGHRSVSWYQQTPGQGLQFLFEYFSETQRNKGNFPGRFSGRQFSNSRSEMNVSTLELGDSALYLCASSPTSGARYNEQFFGPGTRLTVL.

J is TRBJ2-3 and V is TRBV10-3, with D possibly being TRBD2 (5 bases). Germline values: CDR1 ENHRY, CDR2 SYGVKD. V was clipped by 3 bases and J by 0 bases, with 10 bases between them. This CDR3 comprises 15 residues. The CDR3 is CAISESSGSTDTQYF. DNA for the CDR3: TGTGCCATCAGTGAATCGAGCGGTAGCACAGATACGCAGTATTTT.

The V call is TRBV4-3, the J call TRBJ2-3; weak D call: TRBD2 (5 bases). In germline, CDR1 is LGHNA, CDR2 YSLEER. The CDR3 consists of 13 residues. Trimming left V 2 bases short and J 12 bases short, with 15 bases between. CDR3 sequence: CASSQNSASPQYF. The CDR3 DNA sequence: TGCGCCAGCAGCCAAAATTCTGCTAGCCCCCAGTATTTT.